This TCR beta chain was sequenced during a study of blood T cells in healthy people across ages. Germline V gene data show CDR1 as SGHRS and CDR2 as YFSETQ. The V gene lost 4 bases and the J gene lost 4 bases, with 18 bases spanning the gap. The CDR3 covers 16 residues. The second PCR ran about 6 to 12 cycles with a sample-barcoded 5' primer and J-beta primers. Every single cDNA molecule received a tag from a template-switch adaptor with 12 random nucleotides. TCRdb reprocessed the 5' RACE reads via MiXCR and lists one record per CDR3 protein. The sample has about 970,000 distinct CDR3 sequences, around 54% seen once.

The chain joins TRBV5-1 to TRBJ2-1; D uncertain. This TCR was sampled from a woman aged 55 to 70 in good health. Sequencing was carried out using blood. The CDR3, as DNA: TGCGCCAGCAGCAAGGGCAGCACCACCATATACAATGAGCAGTTCTTC. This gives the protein CASSKGSTTIYNEQFF.